This T cell receptor (delta chain) was profiled in a study of gamma-delta T cells after stem cell transplantation. TCRdb re-identified clones in the RT-PCR reads via CATT. The sample lists 1,500 to 2,000 delta-chain clones; around 1.7% were seen once. A few counts support this clone. This DNA's translation and the protein TCRdb lists, from a much larger clone, do not match at residue 12, likely due to a read error; the protein shown is translated from the DNA. With V trimmed by 0 bases and J by 1 base, 12 bases remained unmatched. From germline, CDR1 is GEAIGNYY and CDR2 EKD. This CDR3 region has 18 residues.

The J gene is TRDJ1, the V gene TRDV2; 8 nucleotides match TRDD3. The sample comprised gamma-delta T cells. This sequence was found in a human donor. It is not recorded whose cells these are; they may come from a transplant donor. The CDR3 DNA follows: TGTGCCTGTGACACCGTGTCTGGGGGACTACGGTGCACCGATAAACTCATCTTT. Its translation is CACDTVSGGLRCTDKLIF.